This T cell receptor (beta chain) derives from a study of blood T cell repertoires in COVID-19. This clone was seen a single time. Here immunoSEQ multiplex PCR was the method, and the copy in TCRdb shows in-frame clones only, minus some. In the table there are about 100,000 clones, more than 70% of which are singletons. V lost 6 bases to trimming and J lost 1 base; unmatched junction nucleotides: 12. Germline V CDR1 and CDR2: SGHTA, FQGNSA. The CDR3 is made up of 19 amino acids. The sample consisted of peripheral blood. This sequence originates from a human donor in a cohort sampled during active COVID-19. J is TRBJ2-3 and V is TRBV7-2, with TRBD2 matching over 14 bases. CDR3 region: CASSRTGTSGSMGTDTQYF. The CDR3 DNA sequence: TGTGCCAGCAGTCGAACCGGGACTAGCGGGAGTATGGGCACAGATACGCAGTATTTT.